This TCR beta chain originates from a study of OX40 agonist ivuxolimab in advanced cancers. Broader study findings: Circulating CD4+ and CD8+ T cells showed clonal expansion by week 6 at 0.1 to 3.0 mg/kg. Expanded clones were, on average, more numerous in CD8+ T cells than in CD4+.

Concerning this clone itself: Its antigen is undetermined.

Profiling relied on immunoSEQ multiplex PCR, and the TCRdb table lists in-frame clones only, not all of them. The table shows tens of thousands of clones, with 70% to 90% occurring only once. This CDR3 is built from 10 residues. This TCR was sampled from an adult with an advanced solid tumor such as melanoma, head and neck, liver or kidney cancer. The sequencing here drew on CD4+ or CD8+ T cells sorted from blood, taken in a trial of the OX40 agonist ivuxolimab. V usage is TRBV21-1 and J usage is TRBJ2-7; the D call TRBD1 from the table was never checked on the DNA. TRBV21-1 is listed as a pseudogene. The CDR3 protein is CASSKDKQYF. Here the CDR3 DNA reads TGTGCCAGCAGCAAAGACAAGCAGTACTTC.